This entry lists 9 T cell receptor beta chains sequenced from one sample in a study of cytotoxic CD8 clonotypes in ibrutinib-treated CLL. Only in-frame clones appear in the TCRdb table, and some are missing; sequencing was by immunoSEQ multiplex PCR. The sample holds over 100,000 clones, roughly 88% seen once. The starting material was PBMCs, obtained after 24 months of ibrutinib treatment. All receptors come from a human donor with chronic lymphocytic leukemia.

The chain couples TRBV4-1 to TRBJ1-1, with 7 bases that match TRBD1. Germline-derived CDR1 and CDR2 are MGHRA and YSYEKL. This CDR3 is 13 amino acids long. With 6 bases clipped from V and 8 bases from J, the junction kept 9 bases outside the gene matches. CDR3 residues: CASRPLAGGEAFF. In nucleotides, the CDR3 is TGCGCCAGCAGACCACTCGCAGGGGGGGAAGCTTTCTTT.

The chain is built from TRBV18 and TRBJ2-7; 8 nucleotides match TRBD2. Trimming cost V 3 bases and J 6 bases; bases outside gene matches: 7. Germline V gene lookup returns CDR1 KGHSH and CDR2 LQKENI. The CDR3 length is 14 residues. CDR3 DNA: TGTGCCAGCTCACCTACGGCGGGGGGCTCCGAGCAGTACTTC. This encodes CASSPTAGGSEQYF. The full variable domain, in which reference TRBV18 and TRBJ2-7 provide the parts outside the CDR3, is NAGVMQNPRHLVRRRGQEARLRCSPMKGHSHVYWYRQLPEEGLKFMVYLQKENIIDESGMPKERFSAEFPKEGPSILRIQQVVRGDSAAYFCASSPTAGGSEQYFGPGTRLTVT.

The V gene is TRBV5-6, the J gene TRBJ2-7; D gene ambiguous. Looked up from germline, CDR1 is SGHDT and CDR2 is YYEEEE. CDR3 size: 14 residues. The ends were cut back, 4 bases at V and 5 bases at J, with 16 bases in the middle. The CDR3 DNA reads TGTGCCAGCAGCCGTGACCCCGGCCTCGACGAGCAGTACTTC. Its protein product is CASSRDPGLDEQYF.

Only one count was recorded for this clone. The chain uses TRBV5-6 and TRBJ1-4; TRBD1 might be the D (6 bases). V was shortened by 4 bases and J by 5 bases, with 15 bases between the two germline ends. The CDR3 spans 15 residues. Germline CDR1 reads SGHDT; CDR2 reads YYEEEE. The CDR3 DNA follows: TGTGCCAGCAGCCCTCCGGGACAACTGAATGAAAAACTGTTTTTT. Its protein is CASSPPGQLNEKLFF. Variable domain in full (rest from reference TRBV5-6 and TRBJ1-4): DAGVTQSPTHLIKTRGQQVTLRCSPKSGHDTVSWYQQALGQGPQFIFQYYEEEERQRGNFPDRFSGHQFPNYSSELNVNALLLGDSALYLCASSPPGQLNEKLFFGSGTQLSVL.

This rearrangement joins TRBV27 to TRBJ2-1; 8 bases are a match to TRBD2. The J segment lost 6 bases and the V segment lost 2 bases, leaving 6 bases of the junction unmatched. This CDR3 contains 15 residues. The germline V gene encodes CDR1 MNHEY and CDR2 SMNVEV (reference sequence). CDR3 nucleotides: TGTGCCAGCAGTTTACCCAGCGGGAGAACCAATGAGCAGTTCTTC. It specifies CASSLPSGRTNEQFF.

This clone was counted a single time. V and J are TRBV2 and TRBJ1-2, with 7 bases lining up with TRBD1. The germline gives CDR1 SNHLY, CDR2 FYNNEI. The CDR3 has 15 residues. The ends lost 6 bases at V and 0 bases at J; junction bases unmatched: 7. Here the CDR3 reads CASSPGTASNYGYTF. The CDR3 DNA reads TGTGCCAGCAGCCCTGGGACAGCATCTAACTATGGCTACACCTTC.

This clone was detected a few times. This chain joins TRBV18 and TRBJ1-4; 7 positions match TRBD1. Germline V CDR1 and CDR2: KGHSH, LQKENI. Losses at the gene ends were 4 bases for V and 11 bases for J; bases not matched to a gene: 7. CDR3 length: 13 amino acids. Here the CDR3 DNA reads TGTGCCAGCTCACAGGGGGCCAGGGAGAAACTGTTTTTT. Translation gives CASSQGAREKLFF.

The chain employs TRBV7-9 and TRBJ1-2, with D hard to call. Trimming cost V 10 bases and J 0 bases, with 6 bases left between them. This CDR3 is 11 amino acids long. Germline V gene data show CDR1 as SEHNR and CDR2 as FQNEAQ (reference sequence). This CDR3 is CATSANYGYTF. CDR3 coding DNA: TGTGCCACCTCAGCTAACTATGGCTACACCTTC.

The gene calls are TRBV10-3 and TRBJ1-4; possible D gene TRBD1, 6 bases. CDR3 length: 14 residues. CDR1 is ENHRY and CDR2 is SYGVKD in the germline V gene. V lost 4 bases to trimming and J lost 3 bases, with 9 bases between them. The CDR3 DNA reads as TGTGCCATCAGTGCGGACAGTTCTAATGAAAAACTGTTTTTT. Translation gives CAISADSSNEKLFF.